The clone carrying this TCR beta chain was picked up a small number of times. The antigen remains undetermined. This entry is derived from a study of radiation and T cells in renal cell carcinoma. The time point: blood 2 weeks post-SBRT. The sample's treatment: 15 Gy SBRT to primary tumor, nephrectomy 4 weeks later. Serial blood draws occurred at baseline and 2 and 4 weeks post-SBRT. The patient's renal cell carcinoma had clear cell pathology. Study-wide results and caveats: In blood, top tumor clones expanded by 2 weeks, shrinking by 4. No pretreatment tumor biopsies were available for baseline clonotypes.

V was trimmed by 0 bases and J by 1 base, leaving 8 bases between them. CDR3 length: 15 residues. Germline-derived CDR1 and CDR2 are SGHNT and YYREEE (reference sequence). Sequencing used immunoSEQ multiplex PCR; TCRdb keeps in-frame clones, though not all of them. This sample has about 130,000 clones, with about four fifths found just once. This TCR was recovered from a man aged 45-65 years with renal cell carcinoma. J is TRBJ2-4 and V is TRBV5-4; the D is unclear. The sample consisted of blood, taken from a patient whose treatment included radiotherapy and nephrectomy. The CDR3 nucleotides read TGTGCCAGCAGCTTGGCAGGATCGGCCAAAAACATTCAGTACTTC. Its protein product is CASSLAGSAKNIQYF. Full variable domain (remainder filled in from reference TRBV5-4 and TRBJ2-4): ETGVTQSPTHLIKTRGQQVTLRCSSQSGHNTVSWYQQALGQGPQFIFQYYREEENGRGNFPPRFSGLQFPNYSSELNVNALELDDSALYLCASSLAGSAKNIQYFGAGTRLSVL.